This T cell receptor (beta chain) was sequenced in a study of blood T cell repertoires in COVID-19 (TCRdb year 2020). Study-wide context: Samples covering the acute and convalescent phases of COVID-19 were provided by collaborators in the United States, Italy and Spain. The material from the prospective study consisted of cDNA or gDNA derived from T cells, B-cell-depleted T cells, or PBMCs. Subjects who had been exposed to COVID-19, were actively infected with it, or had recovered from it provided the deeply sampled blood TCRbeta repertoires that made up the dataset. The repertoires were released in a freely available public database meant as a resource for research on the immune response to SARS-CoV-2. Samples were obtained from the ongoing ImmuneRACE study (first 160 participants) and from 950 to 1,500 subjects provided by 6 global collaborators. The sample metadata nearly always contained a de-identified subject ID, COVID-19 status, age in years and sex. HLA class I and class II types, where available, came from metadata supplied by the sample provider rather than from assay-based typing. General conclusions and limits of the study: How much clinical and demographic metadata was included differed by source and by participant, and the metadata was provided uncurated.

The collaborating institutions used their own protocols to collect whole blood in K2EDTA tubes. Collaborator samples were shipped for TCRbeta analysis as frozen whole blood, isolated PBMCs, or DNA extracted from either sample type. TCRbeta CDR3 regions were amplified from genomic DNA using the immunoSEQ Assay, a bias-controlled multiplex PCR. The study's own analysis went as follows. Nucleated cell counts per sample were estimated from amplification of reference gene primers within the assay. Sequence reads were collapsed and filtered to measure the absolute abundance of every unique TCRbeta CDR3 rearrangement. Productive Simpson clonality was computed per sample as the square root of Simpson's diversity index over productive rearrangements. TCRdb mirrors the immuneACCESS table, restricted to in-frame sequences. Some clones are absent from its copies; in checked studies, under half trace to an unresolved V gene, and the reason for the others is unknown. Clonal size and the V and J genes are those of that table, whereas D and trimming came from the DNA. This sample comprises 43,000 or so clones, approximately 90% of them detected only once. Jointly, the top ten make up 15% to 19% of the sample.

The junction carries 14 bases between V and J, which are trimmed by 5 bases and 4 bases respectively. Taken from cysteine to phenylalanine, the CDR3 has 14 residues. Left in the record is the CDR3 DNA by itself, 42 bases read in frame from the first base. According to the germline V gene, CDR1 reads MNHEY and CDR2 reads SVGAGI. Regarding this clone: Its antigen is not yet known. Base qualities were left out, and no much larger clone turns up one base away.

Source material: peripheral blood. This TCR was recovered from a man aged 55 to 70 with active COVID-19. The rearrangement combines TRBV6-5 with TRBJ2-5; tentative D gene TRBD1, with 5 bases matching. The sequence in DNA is TGTGCCAGCAGTCCCTATAGGGGCGGAGAGACCCAGTACTTC. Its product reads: CASSPYRGGETQYF.